This T cell receptor beta chain was retrieved from a study of Graves' ophthalmopathy and Graves' hyperthyroidism. Study-wide background: Before any treatment, peripheral blood was taken at the initial diagnosis.

General study findings and limits: The majority of expanded thyroid clonotypes above 0.001 frequency also occurred in blood.

Amplification of TCR beta CDR3 regions used RNA transcripts. HTBI primers were used in a first-round RT-PCR, which preceded a second-round multiplex PCR. TCRdb independently ran MiXCR on the multiplex PCR reads; one entry per CDR3 protein. This table has some 390,000 distinct CDR3 sequences, about 16% appearing once. The CDR3 consists of 14 residues. In germline, CDR1 is MNHEY, CDR2 SVGAGI. V dropped 6 bases and J dropped 1; count of bases not matched to a gene: 1. Ophthalmopathy was moderately-to-severely active, CAS at least 3, NOSPECS at least 4, lasting under 3 months. The PBMC fraction was derived from 9 to 10 ml of fresh peripheral blood. This clonotype has at least ten counts. The antigen is unknown.

The specimen sequenced was peripheral blood. The clonotype comes from a woman between 18 and 29 years old with Graves' ophthalmopathy. The J gene is TRBJ2-5, the V gene TRBV6-5; 11 nucleotides agree with TRBD1. The CDR3 DNA reads TGTGCCAGCAGAGGGACAGGGGGCCAAGAGACCCAGTACTTC. As protein: CASRGTGGQETQYF.